The 25 T cell receptor beta chains in this list originate from one sample, sequenced in a study of blood T cell repertoires in COVID-19. Data came from immunoSEQ multiplex PCR; TCRdb stores just in-frame clones and leaves some out. There are about 220,000 clones in the sample; 80% to 90% occur only once, and 3% to 3.5% lies in the top ten. The sample taken for sequencing was PBMCs or T cells enriched from blood (not recorded which). These receptors came from a woman aged 18 to 35 in a cohort exposed to, infected with or recovered from COVID-19 (not recorded which).

This chain uses TRBV6-5 with TRBJ1-1; tentatively, D is TRBD1 (6 bases). The CDR3 runs to 12 residues. Germline loops: CDR1 MNHEY, CDR2 SVGAGI. V lost 2 bases and J lost 7, with 8 bases in between. CDR3: CASSYAQGEAFF. The CDR3 bases are TGTGCCAGCAGTTACGCACAGGGTGAAGCTTTCTTT.

The chain has TRBV3-1 (or the pseudogene TRBV3-2) and TRBJ1-2, with D uncertain. V was clipped by 4 bases and J by 0 bases, with 24 bases between them. Germline-derived CDR1 and CDR2 are LGHDT and YNNKEL (reference sequence). The CDR3 consists of 19 residues. The CDR3 here is CASSPREGRDTTSNYGYTF. CDR3 sequence (DNA): TGTGCCAGCAGCCCAAGAGAGGGAAGAGATACAACTTCTAACTATGGCTACACCTTC.

The genes are TRBV13 and TRBJ2-3; a possible D gene is TRBD2 (6 bases). This CDR3 is 13 amino acids long. Germline lookup yields CDR1 PRHDT and CDR2 FYEKMQ (reference sequence). The ends were cut back, 8 bases at V and 1 base at J, with 10 bases in the middle. The CDR3 loop reads CASGRMGTDTQYF. CDR3 coding DNA: TGTGCCAGCGGGAGGATGGGCACAGATACGCAGTATTTT.

The rearrangement links TRBV5-1 to TRBJ1-1, with D maybe TRBD1 (6 bases). The germline V gene has CDR1 SGHRS and CDR2 YFSETQ. Trimming left V 4 bases short and J 2 bases short, with 9 bases between. CDR3 length: 13 amino acids. CDR3: CASSVDSNTEAFF. DNA for the CDR3: TGCGCCAGCAGCGTGGACAGTAACACTGAAGCTTTCTTT.

This rearrangement joins TRBV7-9 to TRBJ2-7; a possible D gene is TRBD1 (6 bases). V lost 6 bases, J lost 3 bases, and 15 bases lay in between. The CDR3 contains 14 residues. Germline values: CDR1 SEHNR, CDR2 FQNEAQ (reference sequence). The DNA for the CDR3 is TGTGCCAGCAGACTAACCCAGGGGAGCTACGAGCAGTACTTC. Translated, it gives CASRLTQGSYEQYF.

The genes are TRBV6-4 and TRBJ2-2; 9 bases map to TRBD2. V dropped 6 bases and J dropped 4; count of bases not matched to a gene: 3. CDR3 size: 14 residues. Per germline, CDR1 MRHNA and CDR2 SNTAGT. CDR3 residues: CASRREGSTGELFF. The CDR3 nucleotides read TGTGCCAGCAGGCGGGAGGGCAGCACCGGGGAGCTGTTTTTT.

As to this clone: This CDR3 is also generated by other DNA sequences in the sample. This chain links TRBV5-1 with TRBJ1-4; no firm D call. V shed 0 bases and J shed 2 bases, with 5 bases lying between them. Germline CDR1 reads SGHRS; CDR2 reads YFSETQ. The CDR3 is 14 residues long. The CDR3 nucleotides are TGCGCCAGCAGCTTGGACCGGACTAATGAAAAACTGTTTTTT. Translated: CASSLDRTNEKLFF.

This CDR3 is CAIRNWTNYGYTF. The CDR3, as DNA: TGTGCCATCAGAAACTGGACAAACTATGGCTACACCTTC. The rearrangement links TRBV10-3 to TRBJ1-2, with D perhaps TRBD1 (5 bases). Germline V lookup: CDR1 ENHRY, CDR2 SYGVKD. Trimming stripped 6 bases from V and 2 bases from J, with 10 bases between. The CDR3 spans 13 residues.

This chain joins TRBV29-1 and TRBJ2-1; 7 bases agree with TRBD1. The CDR3 consists of 14 residues. Losses at the gene ends were 3 bases for V and 8 bases for J; bases not matched to a gene: 10. Germline lookup yields CDR1 SQVTM and CDR2 ANQGSEA. CDR3 coding DNA: TGCAGCGTTGAGTGGACAGGCATTGGCGATGAGCAGTTCTTC. As protein: CSVEWTGIGDEQFF.

The chain is built from TRBV4-1 and TRBJ1-2; D is unresolved. V was shortened by 0 bases and J by 6 bases, with 8 bases between the two germline ends. The length of the CDR3 is 13 residues. From germline, CDR1 is MGHRA and CDR2 YSYEKL. Written as DNA, the CDR3 is TGCGCCAGCAGCCAAGATCAACAGAATGGCTACACCTTC. Translation: CASSQDQQNGYTF.

The chain combines TRBV5-1 with TRBJ1-1, with TRBD1 matching over 7 bases. Germline V gene data show CDR1 as SGHRS and CDR2 as YFSETQ. The CDR3 contains 15 residues. The V gene end was trimmed by 3 bases and the J gene end by 1 base; junction bases not matched to a gene: 6. The CDR3 DNA sequence: TGCGCCAGCAGCTCGGGTGACAGGGCGAACACTGAAGCTTTCTTT. Amino acid sequence: CASSSGDRANTEAFF.

V gene TRBV29-1 combines with J gene TRBJ2-5; possible D gene TRBD1, 5 bases. V was shortened by 4 bases and J by 1 base, with 10 bases between the two germline ends. This CDR3 region has 13 residues. Germline assignment: CDR1 SQVTM and CDR2 ANQGSEA. The CDR3 region is CSVVKGVQETQYF. The CDR3 nucleotides read TGCAGCGTTGTTAAAGGGGTCCAAGAGACCCAGTACTTC.

The J gene is TRBJ2-4, the V gene TRBV5-6; 7 bases are shared with TRBD1. Germline CDR1 reads SGHDT; CDR2 reads YYEEEE. The ends lost 0 bases at V and 9 bases at J; junction bases unmatched: 9. CDR3 length: 15 residues. The CDR3: CASSLVKGGSGIQYF. In DNA form, the CDR3 reads TGTGCCAGCAGCTTGGTTAAAGGGGGCTCGGGCATTCAGTACTTC.

The chain is built from TRBV28 and TRBJ1-6; D possibly corresponds to TRBD1 (5 bases). The CDR3 runs to 15 residues. Germline V gene sequence: CDR1 MDHEN, CDR2 SYDVKM. Trimming removed 1 base from V and 7 bases from J, with 11 bases in between. The CDR3 DNA sequence: TGTGCCAGCAGTTTATCAACGGGGGAAAATTCACCCCTCCACTTT. This codes for CASSLSTGENSPLHF.

This chain links TRBV5-4 with TRBJ1-2; 7 positions match TRBD1. Germline trimming cut 0 bases from V and 5 bases from J; bases unmatched to any gene: 7. The CDR3 is made up of 15 amino acids. CDR1 and CDR2 from the germline V gene are SGHNT and YYREEE (reference sequence). CDR3 loop: CASSLGRDSIYGYTF. CDR3 sequence (DNA): TGTGCCAGCAGCTTGGGAAGGGACAGCATTTATGGCTACACCTTC.

The chain is built from TRBV28 and TRBJ2-6, with a possible D match to TRBD2 (6 bases). The CDR3 covers 17 residues. V lost 7 bases, J lost 0 bases, and 16 bases lay in between. Germline-derived CDR1 and CDR2 are MDHEN and SYDVKM. DNA of the CDR3: TGTGCCAGCACAGACCCCCCGGGAGTCTCTGGGGCCAACGTCCTGACTTTC. Its translation is CASTDPPGVSGANVLTF.

This clone has just one count. The chain is built from TRBV5-4 and TRBJ2-3, with 8 bases matching TRBD2. CDR1 is SGHNT, CDR2 YYREEE, per germline (reference sequence). The CDR3 extends over 14 amino acids. The ends lost 4 bases at V and 2 bases at J; junction bases unmatched: 3. Written as DNA, the CDR3 is TGTGCCAGCAGCAGCGGGGGCCACACAGATACGCAGTATTTT. It specifies CASSSGGHTDTQYF.

This rearrangement joins TRBV27 to TRBJ1-5, with D perhaps TRBD1 (5 bases). Trimming cost V 4 bases and J 4 bases, with 11 bases left between them. Germline CDR1 and CDR2: MNHEY and SMNVEV (reference sequence). This CDR3 comprises 14 residues. DNA of the CDR3: TGTGCCAGCAGTTCGTGGGGGAGGAATCAGCCCCAGCATTTT. This translates into CASSSWGRNQPQHF.

The chain recombines TRBV7-9 with TRBJ2-2; perhaps TRBD1 as D (6 bases). CDR1 SEHNR and CDR2 FQNEAQ come from the germline V gene (reference sequence). The CDR3 contains 16 residues. Trimming pared 3 bases from V and 2 bases from J, leaving 13 bases between. CDR3 in DNA: TGTGCCAGCAGCTTTCATGGGGACACCAACACCGGGGAGCTGTTTTTT. Its translation is CASSFHGDTNTGELFF.

The chain recombines TRBV5-8 with TRBJ1-1; D perhaps matches TRBD1 (5 bases). Germline V CDR1 and CDR2: SGHTS, YDEGEE. The ends were cut back, 2 bases at V and 4 bases at J, with 15 bases in the middle. This CDR3 comprises 15 residues. For the CDR3, the DNA is TGTGCCAGCAGCTTAGGGCGCAGGGCTGGCACTGAAGCTTTCTTT. It is translated as CASSLGRRAGTEAFF.

The chain joins TRBV11-2 to TRBJ2-2, with 15 bases identical to TRBD2. The V and J ends lost 5 bases and 7 bases, in that order; junction bases with no gene match: 5. CDR1 and CDR2 (germline): SGHAT, FQNNGV. CDR3 length: 16 amino acids. CDR3 sequence: CASSDGLAGGVGELFF. Here the CDR3 DNA reads TGTGCCAGCAGCGATGGACTAGCGGGAGGGGTCGGGGAGCTGTTTTTT.

The genes are TRBV7-8 and TRBJ2-3, with TRBD2 matching over 8 bases. The CDR3 consists of 16 residues. CDR1 and CDR2 (germline): SGHVS, FQNEAQ. J lost 3 bases, V lost 5 bases, and 10 bases had no gene match. The CDR3 DNA is TGTGCCAGCAGCCCCCTCCTAGGCGGGAGGACAGATACGCAGTATTTT. This encodes CASSPLLGGRTDTQYF.

The chain carries TRBV2 and TRBJ1-3; D is uncertain. This CDR3 has 14 amino acids. Germline V lookup: CDR1 SNHLY, CDR2 FYNNEI. V was clipped by 3 bases and J by 0 bases, with 6 bases between them. The CDR3 region is CASSEESSGNTIYF. CDR3 DNA sequence: TGTGCCAGCAGTGAGGAGAGCTCTGGAAACACCATATATTTT. The variable domain in full, completed from reference TRBV2 and TRBJ1-3, reads EPEVTQTPSHQVTQMGQEVILRCVPISNHLYFYWYRQILGQKVEFLVSFYNNEISEKSEIFDDQFSVERPDGSNFTLKIRSTKLEDSAMYFCASSEESSGNTIYFGEGSWLTVV.

This clone appeared once. This sequence joins TRBV24-1 and TRBJ1-6, with D maybe TRBD1 (6 bases). The CDR3 is 24 amino acids. From germline, CDR1 is KGHDR and CDR2 SFDVKD. Trimming stripped 0 bases from V and 4 bases from J, with 33 bases between. The CDR3 region has the DNA TGTGCCACCAGTGATTTGCTGCCGGACCCCACGATGGTTTATGGGGGCTCGTATAATTCACCCCTCCACTTT. Translation gives CATSDLLPDPTMVYGGSYNSPLHF.

The rearrangement joins TRBV9 to TRBJ1-1, with 7 bases fitting TRBD1. CDR1 and CDR2 from the germline V gene are SGDLS and YYNGEE. This CDR3 contains 14 residues. V lost 2 bases and J lost 6; bases outside the gene matches: 7. CDR3 region: CASSVDRIGAEAFF. The CDR3 coding sequence is TGTGCCAGCAGCGTGGACAGGATCGGCGCTGAAGCTTTCTTT.